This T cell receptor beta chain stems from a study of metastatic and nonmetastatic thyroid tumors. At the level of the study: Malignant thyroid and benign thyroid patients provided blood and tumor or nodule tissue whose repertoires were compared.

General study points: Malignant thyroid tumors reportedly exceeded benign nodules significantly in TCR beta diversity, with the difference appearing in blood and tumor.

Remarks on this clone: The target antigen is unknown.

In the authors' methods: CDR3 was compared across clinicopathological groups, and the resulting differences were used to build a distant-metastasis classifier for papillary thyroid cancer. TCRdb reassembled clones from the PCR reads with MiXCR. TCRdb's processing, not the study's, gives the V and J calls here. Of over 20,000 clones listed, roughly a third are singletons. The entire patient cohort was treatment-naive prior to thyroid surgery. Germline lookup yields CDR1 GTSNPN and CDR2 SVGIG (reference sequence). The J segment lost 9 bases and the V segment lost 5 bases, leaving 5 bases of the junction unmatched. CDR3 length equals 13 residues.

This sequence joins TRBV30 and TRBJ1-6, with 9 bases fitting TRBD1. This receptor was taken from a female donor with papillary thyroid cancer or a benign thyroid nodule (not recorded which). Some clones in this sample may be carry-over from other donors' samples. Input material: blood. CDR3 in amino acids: CAWAGQGGSPLHF. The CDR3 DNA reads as TGTGCCTGGGCGGGACAGGGAGGTTCACCCCTCCACTTT.